This T cell receptor (beta chain) was identified during a study of T cell responses to AZD1222 COVID-19 vaccine. Only in-frame clones appear in the TCRdb table, and some are missing; sequencing was by immunoSEQ multiplex PCR. Of 120,000 or so clones in the sample, 92% were seen once. The specimen comprised peripheral blood, sampled on day 0 of AZD1222 vaccination. The clonotype comes from an adult in good health.

The CDR3 sequence: CASSLQPGQGTDTQYF. DNA for the CDR3: TGTGCCAGCAGTTTACAACCGGGACAGGGCACAGATACGCAGTATTTT. The rearrangement links TRBV28 to TRBJ2-3, with 8 bases matching TRBD1. Germline trimming cut 2 bases from V and 1 base from J; bases unmatched to any gene: 5. The CDR3 has 16 amino acids. The germline gives CDR1 MDHEN, CDR2 SYDVKM.